What follows is one T cell receptor (beta chain) and its context. This clone's antigen is unknown. The cohort consisted of 666 healthy bone marrow donors. At the time of sampling, every cohort member was nominally healthy, though immune exposures that went unrecorded were likely present. The donor was CMV seronegative and was included in the group of around 320 seronegative cohort members. Every donor gave a peripheral blood sample, and the peripheral blood mononuclear cells from that sample were used for TCR beta sequencing. Genomic DNA extraction from the blood cell samples was performed with the Qiagen DNeasy Blood Extraction Kit. This entry comes from a study of cytomegalovirus exposure and HLA in healthy donors (dated by TCRdb to 2016 to 2017). Looking at the study overall: An earlier analysis of roughly 610 of the donors reported 250 to 350 Gb of sequence data and 117 million unique TCR beta sequences obtained from some 170 million T cells. In a later analysis, previously published TCR beta repertoires from 670 or so donors were re-analyzed and high-resolution HLA genotyping was added so that TCR occurrence patterns could be studied. An early release that covered some 630 HLA-typed donors contained around 330 gigabases of sequencing data and about 93 million unique TCR sequences. The number of donors typed differed by locus, with roughly 629-640 for A, B, C, DRB1 and DQB1, 522 for DQA1, 600 to 610 for DPA1, and over 400 for DPB1. Among some 400 genotyped donors of the cohort, an average of around 220,000 unique TCR beta nucleotide sequences was sequenced per donor, of which approximately 18% were non-productive. About five DR-DQ haplotypes were treated as single units for association and clustering because of strong linkage in the cohort. Donor age, sex, ethnicity and CMV serostatus were compiled together with the repertoire data. Among the roughly 390 genotyped donors, 75% to 90% belonged to the genetic ancestry cluster associated with self-reported Caucasian donors. A later genetic analysis used genome-wide SNP genotypes for about 65% of the 666 donors, treating that subset as a discovery cohort. To predict cytomegalovirus infection status, the study combined high-throughput TCR immunosequencing, statistical association of individual TCRs with disease status, and machine learning. In an earlier analysis of 587 of the donors, high-throughput TCR beta sequencing was used to judge whether each TCR beta V gene segment behaved as functional or pseudogenic. The T cell repertoires of around 730 subjects were profiled by immunosequencing and related to cytomegalovirus serostatus. The study aimed to test whether signatures of past pathogen exposure could be identified by cataloging public T cell receptors. Rather than using new phenotypic data, the later analysis identified candidate immune exposures from TCR beta sequences and from how often those sequences occurred across donors. All discovery cohort repertoires had been generated on a single sequencing platform. Both class I and class II loci were covered by HLA typing, at four-digit resolution. Besides the first cohort of roughly 660 subjects, a separate validation cohort made up of around 120 different subjects was used.

Points the paper makes about the study in general: According to a later analysis, most CMV-associated TCR beta chains appeared to be HLA-restricted, and the HLA associations seemed to be driven largely by CMV exposure. Some IMGT-functional V segments, including TRBV6-2 and TRBV6-3, could not be told apart with the 87-base-pair reads, so those segments were excluded. Over 15 rarely observed V segments, including chromosome 9 orphons, were excluded from the earlier analysis of about 600 of the donors because counts were too low. A later analysis found that HLA-associated TCR beta chains were more clonally expanded and had lower generation probabilities than equally common non-associated chains. HLA typing was unavailable for some donors at each locus, so association tests used only the typed subset. A further reported finding was that TCR beta sequences accurately predicted the HLA-A and HLA-B alleles for most subjects in the first cohort. Presence/absence analyses assumed roughly uniform sequencing depth across donors, an assumption that may not hold. In a later analysis, about 17,000 TCR beta sequences were associated with specific HLA alleles at a false discovery rate of 0.05. A cluster of highly shared sequence variants was judged likely to represent a technical artifact of the sequencing pipeline. Across donors, most TCR sequences were observed very rarely, whereas some public TCRs were present in many individuals. An earlier analysis of 587 of the donors showed that most TCR beta V segments appeared in productive rearrangements either about 87% or about 30% of the time, which broadly matched IMGT annotations. According to a later analysis, parvovirus B19, influenza, CMV and Epstein-Barr virus appeared linked to several top co-occurrence clusters. In vitro tests confirmed that three of the cytomegalovirus-associated TCR beta chains recognize cytomegalovirus antigens. Correlated functional status among segregating V segments might be attributable to linkage disequilibrium, but an unknown experimental factor could not be ruled out. The study listed 170 or so TCR beta chains as associated with cytomegalovirus. When HLA alleles, especially DR and DQ, strongly co-occurred, attributing TCR associations to individual alleles was difficult. In a later analysis, the rate of TCR association differed among HLA loci, with DRB1 alleles having the most associated TCRs and HLA-C alleles having the fewest. V-gene and J-gene trimming of TCR beta chains was associated with a missense DCLRE1C variant in a later genetic analysis, and the association was replicated in an independent cohort. According to a later genetic analysis, donors in an Asian-associated ancestry cluster had fewer N-insertions in productive TCRs than the approximately 650-donor mean. Cytomegalovirus status was reported to be diagnosed by the classifier with high specificity and sensitivity in both the original and validation cohorts. The cohort was sequenced for TCR beta chains only, and without alpha or paired-chain data the features that could be detected were limited. It was suggested by the authors that the approach could potentially be generalized to other disease states and immunological phenotypes. Immune exposure information for the cohort was limited to CMV serostatus.

Trimming costs V 8 bases and J 4 bases, and their ends lie 11 bases apart. The CDR3 goes from the cysteine to the phenylalanine over 12 residues. Here the CDR3 DNA is all that survives: 36 bases in frame from base 1. CDR1 and CDR2, looked up from the germline V gene, are SNHLY and FYNNEI. Library preparation used the immunoSEQ multiplex PCR assay. For the multiplex PCR, a mixture combining 60 forward primers for TCR Vbeta segments and 13 reverse primers for TCR Jbeta segments was used. Amplification of the CDR3 region of rearranged TCR beta genes was performed with a multiplex PCR assay on genomic DNA. The Illumina HiSeq System was used to sequence the amplified TCR beta libraries as 87-base-pair reads. Turning to the authors' computational methods: A later analysis counted about 76 million unique TCR beta chains across the 550 to 750 repertoires, and 10 million to 12 million of these chains were shared by at least two donors. Raw reads were error-corrected and collapsed into unique sequences with a nearest-neighbor algorithm that merged closely related sequences to remove PCR and sequencing errors. V, D and J gene segments were assigned by aligning CDR3 sequences to IMGT reference sequences. For a sequence to be retained, a match of at least six nucleotides to both a V gene segment and a J gene segment was required. Rearrangements were called productive when the CDR3 lacked stop codons and stayed in frame with V and J; all others were non-productive. Following IMGT convention, CDR3 was defined as the stretch from the second conserved V-encoded cysteine to the conserved J-encoded phenylalanine. Sequences without an unambiguous match to a single V gene segment were excluded from the earlier analysis of 450 to 750 of the donors. An earlier analysis of fewer than 750 of the donors called V segments functional above 56.7% productive rearrangements and segregating when the between-donor standard deviation exceeded 5%. A statistical classification framework was built to diagnose cytomegalovirus status from the catalog of TCR beta chain sequences. V and J gene assignment, in a later analysis, came from comparing TCR nucleotide sequences with IMGT/GENE-DB human TR gene sequences. In a later analysis, CDR3 sequences and most-parsimonious VDJ recombination scenarios were assigned using the TCRdist pipeline. A later analysis defined each TCR beta chain by its CDR3 amino acid sequence plus V-gene family, and excluded reads lacking a unique V-gene family. To address suspected cross-contamination and a sequencing artifact, a later analysis removed some 620 highly shared, low-generation-probability nucleotide sequences. For each public chain, a later analysis derived a clonal expansion index from normalized ranks of inferred template counts within each repertoire. In a later analysis, generation probabilities were computed with a VDJ recombination model fitted to out-of-frame rearrangements, and the resulting probabilities were checked against IGoR. A later analysis scored TCR-TCR, TCR-HLA and TCR-CMV co-occurrence with hypergeometric tests, applying a repertoire-size bias correction to TCR pairs. A later analysis estimated false discovery rates by permuting HLA or CMV assignments 20 times. In a later analysis, co-occurring TCRs were grouped using DBSCAN, with TCRdist sequence similarity added in when clustering inside HLA-allele-positive subsets. For co-occurrence clustering, repertoires with fewer than 30,000 or more than 120,000 public chains were excluded, along with four or five repertoires with anomalous nucleotide sharing. TCRdb obtained this table from immuneACCESS and retained in-frame rearrangements with V and J assigned. These tables miss some clones; where compared with another copy, unresolved V genes account for less than half of the shortfall, and the remainder is unexplained. V and J calls and clone size are as listed in that table; D and trimming were resolved from the DNA. The sample table records about 51,000 clones. The ten top clones hold approximately 2.2% of the sample.

The sequenced sample was PBMCs. The rearranged chain carries TRBV2 and TRBJ2-5, with the D gene not confidently named. The sequence was collected from a female donor in good health and CMV-seronegative. The CDR3 here reads CASQYPGETQYF. The sequence in DNA is TGTGCCAGCCAATATCCGGGAGAGACCCAGTACTTC.